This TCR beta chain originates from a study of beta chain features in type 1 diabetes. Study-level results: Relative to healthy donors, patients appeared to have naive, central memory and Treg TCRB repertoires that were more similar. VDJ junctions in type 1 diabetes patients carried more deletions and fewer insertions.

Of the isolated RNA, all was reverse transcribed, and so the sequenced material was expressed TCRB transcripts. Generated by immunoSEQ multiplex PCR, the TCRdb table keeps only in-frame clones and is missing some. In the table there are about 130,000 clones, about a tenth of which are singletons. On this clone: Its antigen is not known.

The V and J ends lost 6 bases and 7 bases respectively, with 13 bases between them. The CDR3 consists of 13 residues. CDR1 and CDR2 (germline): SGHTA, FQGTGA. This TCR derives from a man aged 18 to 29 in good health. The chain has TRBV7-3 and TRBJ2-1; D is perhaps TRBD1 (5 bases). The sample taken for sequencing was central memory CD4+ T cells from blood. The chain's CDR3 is CASSSTQGNEQFF. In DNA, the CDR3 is TGTGCCAGCAGTTCTACTCAGGGAAATGAGCAGTTCTTC. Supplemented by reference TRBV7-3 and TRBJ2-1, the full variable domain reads GAGVSQTPSNKVTEKGKYVELRCDPISGHTALYWYRQSLGQGPEFLIYFQGTGAADDSGLPNDRFFAVRPEGSVSTLKIQRTERGDSAVYLCASSSTQGNEQFFGPGTRLTVL.